The 5 T cell receptor beta chains given below trace back to one sample, sequenced in a study of prognosis after radiotherapy for stage I lung cancer. Multiplex PCR in two rounds served to amplify TCR beta CDR3 from genomic DNA. It was primers specific to each TRBV and TRBJ gene that first-round PCR used. A single record per CDR3 protein comes from TCRdb applying MiXCR to the multiplex PCR reads. The profile shows about 30,000 distinct CDR3 sequences, about a third of them singletons. The sequences come from PBMCs, collected before or after stereotactic body radiation therapy (not recorded which). These receptor sequences come from a donor of 50 years or more with non-small cell lung cancer.

Note on this clonotype: The conserved phenylalanine or tryptophan normally closing the CDR3 is absent here, so this likely arose from a read error. The J gene is TRBJ1-6, the V gene TRBV28, with TRBD1 identical over 8 bases. CDR1 is MDHEN, CDR2 SYDVKM, per germline. CDR3 size: 14 residues. V lost 5 bases to trimming and J lost 10 bases; unmatched junction nucleotides: 7. The CDR3 region is CASSTTGERSPLHL. The CDR3, as DNA: TGTGCCAGCAGTACGACAGGGGAGAGATCACCCCTCCACCTT.

This clonotype was seen at least ten times. The V gene is TRBV13, the J gene TRBJ2-7, with 7 bases fitting TRBD1. Looked up from germline, CDR1 is PRHDT and CDR2 is FYEKMQ (reference sequence). The CDR3 contains 13 residues. Trimming took 5 bases from V and 5 from J; bases not matched to a gene: 6. The CDR3 is CASSPTGKDEQYF. Written as DNA, the CDR3 is TGTGCCAGCAGCCCGACAGGGAAGGACGAGCAGTACTTC.

As to this clonotype: With only one base between it and a far larger clone, this is likely a read error. This chain links TRBV6-4 with TRBJ2-3; 7 nucleotides match TRBD2. Per the germline V gene, CDR1 is MRHNA and CDR2 is SNTAGT. V lost 3 bases, J lost 3 bases, and 15 bases stayed unmatched. This CDR3 contains 18 residues. The CDR3: CASSESSGRGSGTDTQYF. CDR3 coding DNA: TGTGCCAGCAGTGAAAGCTCGGGGCGCGGGAGTGGGACAGATACGCAGTATTTT.

This clonotype was seen many times. The genes are TRBV9 and TRBJ2-3; TRBD2 is a possible D gene (5 bases). Germline V CDR1 and CDR2: SGDLS, YYNGEE. V was cut by 3 bases and J by 4 bases, with 12 bases left in between. CDR3 length: 14 amino acids. This chain's CDR3 is CASSAYFSADTQYF. CDR3 bases: TGTGCCAGCAGCGCCTACTTTAGCGCAGATACGCAGTATTTT.

This clonotype was observed at least ten times. The rearrangement links TRBV18 to TRBJ2-5, with D uncertain. The germline V and J ends were trimmed by 2 bases and 2 bases, with 6 bases remaining between them. Per germline, CDR1 KGHSH and CDR2 LQKENI. The CDR3 spans 13 residues. CDR3 sequence reads: CASSPREQETQYF. CDR3 in DNA: TGTGCCAGCTCACCAAGAGAACAAGAGACCCAGTACTTC.